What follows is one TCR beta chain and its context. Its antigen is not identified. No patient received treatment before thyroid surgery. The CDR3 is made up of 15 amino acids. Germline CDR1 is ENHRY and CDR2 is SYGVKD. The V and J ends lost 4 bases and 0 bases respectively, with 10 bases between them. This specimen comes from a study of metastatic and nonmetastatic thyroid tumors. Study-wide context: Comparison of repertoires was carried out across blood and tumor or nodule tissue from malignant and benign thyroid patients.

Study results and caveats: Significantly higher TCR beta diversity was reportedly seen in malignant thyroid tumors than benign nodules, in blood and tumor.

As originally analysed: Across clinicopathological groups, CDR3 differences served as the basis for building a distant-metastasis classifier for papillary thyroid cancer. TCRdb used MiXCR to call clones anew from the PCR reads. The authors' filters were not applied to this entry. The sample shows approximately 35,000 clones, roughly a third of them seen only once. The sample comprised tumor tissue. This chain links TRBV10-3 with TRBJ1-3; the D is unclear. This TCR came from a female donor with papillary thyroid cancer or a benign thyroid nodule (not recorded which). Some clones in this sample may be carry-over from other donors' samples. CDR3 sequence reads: CAISGSVSSGNTIYF. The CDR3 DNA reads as TGTGCCATCAGTGGCTCAGTAAGCTCTGGAAACACCATATATTTT.